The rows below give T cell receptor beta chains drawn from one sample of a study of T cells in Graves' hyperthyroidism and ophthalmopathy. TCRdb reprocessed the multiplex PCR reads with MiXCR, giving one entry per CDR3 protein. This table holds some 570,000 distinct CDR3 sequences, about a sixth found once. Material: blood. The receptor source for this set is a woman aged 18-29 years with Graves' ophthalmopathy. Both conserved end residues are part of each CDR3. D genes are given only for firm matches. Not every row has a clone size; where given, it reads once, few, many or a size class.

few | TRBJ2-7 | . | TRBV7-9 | TGTGCCAGCAGCCCCGTCGGGACCTACGAGCAGTACTTC | CASSPVGTYEQYF
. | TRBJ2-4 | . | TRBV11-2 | TGTGCCAGCAGCTTTGTTCCCGGGGGGCGCGGGGCCAAAAACATTCAGTACTTC | CASSFVPGGRGAKNIQYF
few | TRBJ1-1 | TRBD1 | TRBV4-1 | TGCGCCAGCAGCCCGCTTGGGACAGGATTAACTGAAGCTTTCTTT | CASSPLGTGLTEAFF
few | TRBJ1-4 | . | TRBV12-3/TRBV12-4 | TGTGCCACGCAAAGGTCGGGTATTAATGAAAAACTGTTTTTT | CATQRSGINEKLFF
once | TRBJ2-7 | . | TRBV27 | TGTGCCAGCAGTTACTCAGGACATTTAGGGGAGCAGTACTTC | CASSYSGHLGEQYF
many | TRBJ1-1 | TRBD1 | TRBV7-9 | TGTGCCAGCAGCCGCCGGGACAGGATTATGAACACTGAAGCTTTCTTT | CASSRRDRIMNTEAFF
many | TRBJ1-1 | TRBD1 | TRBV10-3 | TGTGCCATCAGTGAATTACAGGGGGACACTGAAGCTTTCTTT | CAISELQGDTEAFF
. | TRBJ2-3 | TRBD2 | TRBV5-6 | TGTGCCAGCAGCTCCTTTTCGTCTAGCGGCCTAACGGGGGGCACAGATACGCAGTATTTT | CASSSFSSSGLTGGTDTQYF
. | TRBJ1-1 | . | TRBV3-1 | TGTGCCAGCAGCCAGGGGCCTCCCGGAGGGCACACTGAAGCTTTCTTT | CASSQGPPGGHTEAFF
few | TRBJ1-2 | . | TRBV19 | TGTGCCAGTAGTATGAGGGATTTCGCCTCCTATGGCTACACCTTC | CASSMRDFASYGYTF
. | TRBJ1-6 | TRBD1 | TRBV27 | TGTGCCAGCAGTTCTTTACAGGGGGTCTCACCCCTCCACTTT | CASSSLQGVSPLHF
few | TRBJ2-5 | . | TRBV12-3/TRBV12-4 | TGTGCCAGCAGTTTTGAACGCGGGGCCCTCGGGGCCCAGTACTTC | CASSFERGALGAQYF
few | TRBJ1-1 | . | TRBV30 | TGTGCCTGGAGCCAAACTCGGGGGGGTGACACTGAAGCTTTCTTT | CAWSQTRGGDTEAFF
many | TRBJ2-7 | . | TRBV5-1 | TGCGCCAGCAGCTTGACCGGGACCCCCTACGAGCAGTACTTC | CASSLTGTPYEQYF
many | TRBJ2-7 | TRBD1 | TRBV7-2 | TGTGCCAGCAGCTTAGGGGCAGGGGGTACCTACGAGCAGTACTTC | CASSLGAGGTYEQYF
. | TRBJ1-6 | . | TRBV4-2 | TGTGCCAGCAGCCAAGATGGGGGGACCCCGGCCTCGCCCCTCCACTTT | CASSQDGGTPASPLHF
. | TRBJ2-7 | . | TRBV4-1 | TGCGCCAGCAGCCAAGATGACAACAGCGCCGGGAAGTACTTC | CASSQDDNSAGKYF
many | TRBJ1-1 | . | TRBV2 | TGTGCCAGCAATCCTCAGGTCCTCGGGGGAACTGAAGCTTTCTTT | CASNPQVLGGTEAFF
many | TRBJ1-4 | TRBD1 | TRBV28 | TGTGCCAGCATACCGACAGGGATTAATGAAAAACTGTTTTTT | CASIPTGINEKLFF
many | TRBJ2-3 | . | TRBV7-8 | TGTGCCAGCAGCTTAGGTGGGAGAGGGGATACGCAGTATTTT | CASSLGGRGDTQYF
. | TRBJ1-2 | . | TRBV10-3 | TGTGCCATCAGTGCTGGGGGGGGAACTGGCTACACCTTC | CAISAGGGTGYTF
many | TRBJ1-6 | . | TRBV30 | TGTGCCTGGAGCGTGGCGGCGAATTCACCCCTCCACTTT | CAWSVAANSPLHF
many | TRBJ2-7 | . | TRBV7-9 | TGTGCCAGCAGCTTAGCAGACCCCTCCTACGAGCAGTACTTC | CASSLADPSYEQYF
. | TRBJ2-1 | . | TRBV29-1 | TGCAGCGCAACGAACCTAGCTCCTCTCTACAATGAGCAGTTCTTC | CSATNLAPLYNEQFF
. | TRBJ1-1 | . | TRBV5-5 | TGTGCCAGCAGCTTGGTCCAGATGAACACTGAAGCTTTCTTT | CASSLVQMNTEAFF
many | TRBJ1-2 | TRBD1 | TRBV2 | TGTGCCAGCAGTCCTCGGACAGGGAATGTAGGCTATGGCTACACCTTC | CASSPRTGNVGYGYTF
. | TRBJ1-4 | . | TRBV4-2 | TGTGCCAGCAGCCAAGATTGGCAGGGAGGCGAAAAACTGTTTTTT | CASSQDWQGGEKLFF
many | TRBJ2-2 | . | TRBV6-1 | TGTGCCAGCAGTCCCCGGCCGGGCGACACGACCGGGGAGCTGTTTTTT | CASSPRPGDTTGELFF
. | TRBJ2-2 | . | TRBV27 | TGTGCCAGCAGTTTAAAGGGCAACGGGGAGCTGTTTTTT | CASSLKGNGELFF
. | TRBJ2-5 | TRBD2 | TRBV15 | TGTGCCACCAGCAGGGCCGGGACTAGCGGGGACCAAGAGACCCAGTACTTC | CATSRAGTSGDQETQYF
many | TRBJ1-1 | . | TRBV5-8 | TGTGCCAGCAGCTATCCCTCTCGGGGGCTAGGAACTGAAGCTTTCTTT | CASSYPSRGLGTEAFF
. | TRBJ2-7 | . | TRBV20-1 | TGCAGTGCTAGAGATCTCTCCCAAGGCCCTTACGAGCAGTACTTC | CSARDLSQGPYEQYF
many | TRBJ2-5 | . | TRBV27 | TGTGCCAGCAGTTTATCGGAGAGTAGGGACCGCCCGAGGGAGACCCAGTACTTC | CASSLSESRDRPRETQYF
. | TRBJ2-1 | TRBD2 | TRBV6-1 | TGTGCCAGCAGTCTAGCGGGGGAAACCTACAATGAGCAGTTCTTC | CASSLAGETYNEQFF
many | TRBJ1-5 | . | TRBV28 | TGTGCCAGCAGTGGCCTCGGGGGCAATCAGCCCCAGCATTTT | CASSGLGGNQPQHF
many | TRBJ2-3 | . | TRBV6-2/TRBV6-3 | TGTGCCAGCAGTTACGGGGCAGACACAGATACGCAGTATTTT | CASSYGADTDTQYF
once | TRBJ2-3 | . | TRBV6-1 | TGTGCCAGCAGTAAATCGGGACTGGCGAGCCCAGATACGCAGTATTTT | CASSKSGLASPDTQYF
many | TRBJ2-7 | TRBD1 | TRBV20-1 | TGCAGTGTCCCGACAGGGGGCGGGGACGAGCAGTACTTC | CSVPTGGGDEQYF
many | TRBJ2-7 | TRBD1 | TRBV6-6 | TGTGCCAGCAGTTACCTCCGCCGGGACAGAACCTACGAGCAGTACTTC | CASSYLRRDRTYEQYF
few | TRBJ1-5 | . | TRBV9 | TGTGCCAGCAGCGGTACAGGGAATAGCAATCAGCCCCAGCATTTT | CASSGTGNSNQPQHF
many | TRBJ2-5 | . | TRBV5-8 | TGTGCCAGCAGCTTGGGTGCTAGCTGGGAGACCCAGTACTTC | CASSLGASWETQYF
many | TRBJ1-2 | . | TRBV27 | TGTGCCAGCAGGACTGACGAAGGCTATGGCTACACCTTC | CASRTDEGYGYTF
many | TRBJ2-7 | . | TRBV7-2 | TGTGCCAGCAGCAAACAGGTCTCCTACGAGCAGTACTTC | CASSKQVSYEQYF
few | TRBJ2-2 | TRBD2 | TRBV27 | TGTGCCAGCAGCCGGACTAGCGGGGGACCCTTTTACACCGGGGAGCTGTTTTTT | CASSRTSGGPFYTGELFF
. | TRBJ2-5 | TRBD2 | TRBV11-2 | TGTGCCAGCAGCTTAGTTTGGACTAGCGGGGTCCAAGAGACCCAGTACTTC | CASSLVWTSGVQETQYF
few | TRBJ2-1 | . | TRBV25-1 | TGTGCCACCTCACCAAGTTTTGAGCAGTTCTTC | CATSPSFEQFF
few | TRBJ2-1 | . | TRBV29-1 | TGCAGCGTTGAAGTCAAAGGCGGGCTCAATGAGCAGTTCTTC | CSVEVKGGLNEQFF
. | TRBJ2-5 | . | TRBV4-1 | TGCGCCAACAGCCAAGAAGGGCCAGAGACCCAGTACTTC | CANSQEGPETQYF
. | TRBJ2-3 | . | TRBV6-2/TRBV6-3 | TGTGCCAGCAGTCAGTCAGATACGCAGTATTTT | CASSQSDTQYF
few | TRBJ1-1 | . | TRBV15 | TGTGCCACCAGCAGAGGGGGGGCTTCTTATACTGAAGCTTTCTTT | CATSRGGASYTEAFF
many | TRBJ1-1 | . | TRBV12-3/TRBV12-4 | TGTGCCAGCAGTTTGGTCGAGGTGAACACTGAAGCTTTCTTT | CASSLVEVNTEAFF
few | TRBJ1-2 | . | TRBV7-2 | TGTGCCAGCAGCCCACAGGCTTCTAACTATGGCTACACCTTC | CASSPQASNYGYTF
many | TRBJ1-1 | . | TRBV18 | TGTGCCAGCTCACCCGTCTCCTCGGGCGGGGCGGAAGCTTTCTTT | CASSPVSSGGAEAFF
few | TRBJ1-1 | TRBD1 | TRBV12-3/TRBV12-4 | TGTGCCAGCAGTTATGACAGGGGTATAGCTGAAGCTTTCTTT | CASSYDRGIAEAFF
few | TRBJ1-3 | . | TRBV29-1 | TGCAGCGCGACGGAAACCTCTGGAAACACCATATATTTT | CSATETSGNTIYF